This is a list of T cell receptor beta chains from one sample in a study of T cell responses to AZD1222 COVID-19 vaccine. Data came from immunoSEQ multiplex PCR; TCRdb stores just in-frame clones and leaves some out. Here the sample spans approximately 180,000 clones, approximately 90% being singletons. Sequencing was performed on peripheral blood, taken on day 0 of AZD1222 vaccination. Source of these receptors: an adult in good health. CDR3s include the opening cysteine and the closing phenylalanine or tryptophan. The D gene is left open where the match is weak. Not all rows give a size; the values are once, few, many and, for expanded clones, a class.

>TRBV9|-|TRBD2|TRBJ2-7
CASSPVSGGAPSIEEQYF
TGTGCCAGCAGCCCGGTTAGCGGGGGGGCCCCTTCAATAGAGGAGCAGTACTTC
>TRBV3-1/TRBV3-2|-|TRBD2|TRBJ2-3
CASSPGTSGADTQYF
TGTGCCAGCAGCCCTGGGACTAGCGGAGCAGATACGCAGTATTTT
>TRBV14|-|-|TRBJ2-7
CASSRGYEQYF
TGTGCCAGCAGCCGGGGTTACGAGCAGTACTTC
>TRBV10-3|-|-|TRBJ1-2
CAISEGESGYSGYTF
TGTGCCATCAGTGAGGGGGAATCGGGGTATAGTGGCTACACCTTC
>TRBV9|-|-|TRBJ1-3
CASSSAFQGVTGNTIYF
TGTGCCAGCAGCTCCGCCTTCCAAGGGGTGACGGGAAACACCATATATTTT
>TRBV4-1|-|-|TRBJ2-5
CASSLLGGAQETQYF
TGCGCCAGCAGCCTCCTAGGGGGTGCCCAAGAGACCCAGTACTTC
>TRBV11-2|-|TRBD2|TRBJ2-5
CASSPYGGGETQYF
TGTGCCAGCAGCCCTTACGGGGGGGGTGAGACCCAGTACTTC
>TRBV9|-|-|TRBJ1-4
CASSVAGATNEKLFF
TGTGCCAGCAGCGTAGCGGGAGCAACTAATGAAAAACTGTTTTTT
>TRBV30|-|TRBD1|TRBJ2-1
CASTTGAANEQFF
TGTGCCTCTACAACAGGGGCGGCCAATGAGCAGTTCTTC
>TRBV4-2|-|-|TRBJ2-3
CASSQAGASTDTQYF
TGTGCCAGCAGCCAAGCGGGGGCTAGCACAGATACGCAGTATTTT
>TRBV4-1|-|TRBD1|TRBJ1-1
CASSSRGTGGNTEAFF
TGCGCCAGCAGCAGCAGGGGGACAGGAGGAAACACTGAAGCTTTCTTT
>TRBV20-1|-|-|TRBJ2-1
CSAFIQEQFF
TGCAGTGCTTTTATTCAGGAGCAGTTCTTC
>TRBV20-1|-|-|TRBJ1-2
CSANPPDGYTF
TGCAGTGCAAACCCGCCCGATGGCTACACCTTC
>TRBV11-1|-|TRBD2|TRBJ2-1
CASRLTSGGADEQFF
TGTGCCAGCAGGCTAACTAGCGGGGGGGCCGATGAGCAGTTCTTC
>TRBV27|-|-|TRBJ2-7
CASSFSPREQYF
TGTGCCAGCAGTTTCTCTCCGCGCGAGCAGTACTTC
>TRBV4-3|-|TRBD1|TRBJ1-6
CASSQSRGLNSPLHF
TGCGCCAGCAGCCAAAGCAGGGGGCTCAATTCACCCCTCCACTTT
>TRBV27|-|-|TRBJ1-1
CASVMNTEAFF
TGTGCCAGCGTGATGAACACTGAAGCTTTCTTT
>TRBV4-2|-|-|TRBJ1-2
CASSQEAQDNYGYTF
TGTGCCAGCAGCCAAGAGGCACAGGATAACTATGGCTACACCTTC
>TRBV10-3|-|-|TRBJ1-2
CAISDLLSRGGYTF
TGTGCCATCAGTGATCTTTTGTCACGTGGTGGCTACACCTTC
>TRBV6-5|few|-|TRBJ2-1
CASSYEDYRYNEQFF
TGTGCCAGCAGTTACGAGGACTACCGATACAATGAGCAGTTCTTC
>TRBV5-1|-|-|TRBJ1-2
CASSLVGGPGQGNYGYTF
TGCGCCAGCAGCTTGGTTGGGGGTCCAGGCCAGGGAAACTATGGCTACACCTTC
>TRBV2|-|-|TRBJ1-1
CASSEGAGTEAFF
TGTGCCAGCAGTGAGGGGGCTGGGACTGAAGCTTTCTTT
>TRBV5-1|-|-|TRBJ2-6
CASSLGGPGANVLTF
TGCGCCAGCAGCTTGGGTGGTCCTGGGGCCAACGTCCTGACTTTC
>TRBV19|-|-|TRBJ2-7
CATGRETYEQYF
TGTGCCACCGGGCGGGAAACCTACGAGCAGTACTTC
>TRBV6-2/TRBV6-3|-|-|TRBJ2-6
CASSYGGHSGANVLTF
TGTGCCAGCAGTTACGGTGGCCACTCTGGGGCCAACGTCCTGACTTTC
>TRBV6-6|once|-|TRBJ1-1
CASSYSSLAPEAFF
TGTGCCAGCAGTTACTCGAGTCTGGCCCCTGAAGCTTTCTTT
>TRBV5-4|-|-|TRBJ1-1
CASSSADSNTEAFF
TGTGCCAGCAGCTCGGCGGACAGCAACACTGAAGCTTTCTTT
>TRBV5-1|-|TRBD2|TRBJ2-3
CASSSGTSGSTDTQYF
TGCGCCAGCAGCAGCGGGACTAGCGGAAGCACAGATACGCAGTATTTT